Detailed here is one T cell receptor (beta chain). The antigen remains unidentified. TCRdb derives one entry per CDR3 protein from the 5' RACE reads, leaving out DNA. Its table lists about 430,000 distinct CDR3 sequences. The CDR3 consists of 14 residues. The V gene's germline CDR1 is MGHRA and CDR2 YSYEKL. The data stem from a study of T cells expressing NK-cell markers. Background on the study: Sorted T-cell subsets CD3+CD56+NKG2C+, CD3+CD56+NKG2C- and CD3+CD56-NKG2C+ were TCR beta-sequenced. Points from the study as a whole: Of CD8+ T cells, about 1.0-8% belonged to dominant NKG2C+ clonotypes in 5 or 6 donors. Once again these clonotypes came out on top in the CD3+CD56-NKG2C+ fraction of several donors.

This TCR derives from a woman aged 50 to 60 in good health. The sequencing sample was made of blood T cells: a sorted CD56 or NKG2C T cell subset, CD4+ or CD8+ T cells, or bulk PBMC T cells (not recorded which). The chain has TRBV4-1 and TRBJ1-1; with no DNA, the TCRdb D assignment of TRBD1 cannot be verified. CDR3 sequence reads: CASSQGTGLPEAFF.